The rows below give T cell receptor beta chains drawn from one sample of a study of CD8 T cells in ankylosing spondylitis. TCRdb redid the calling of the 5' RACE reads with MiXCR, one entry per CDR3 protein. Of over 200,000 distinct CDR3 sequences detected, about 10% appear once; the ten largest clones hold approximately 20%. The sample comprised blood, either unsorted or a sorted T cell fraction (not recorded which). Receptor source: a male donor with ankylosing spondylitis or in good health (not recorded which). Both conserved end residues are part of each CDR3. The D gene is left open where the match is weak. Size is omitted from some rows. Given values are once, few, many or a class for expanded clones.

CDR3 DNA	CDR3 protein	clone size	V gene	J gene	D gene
TGTGCCAGCAGCGCCGACATCACCGGGGAGCTGTTTTTT	CASSADITGELFF	medium-sized	TRBV5-5	TRBJ2-2	.
TGTGCCAGCAGTCTTCAGGGGGCGAGTGAAAAACTGTTTTTT	CASSLQGASEKLFF	few	TRBV25-1	TRBJ1-4	TRBD1
TGTGCCACCAGTGCCTGGGACTTCGAAGATACGCAGTATTTT	CATSAWDFEDTQYF	many	TRBV24-1	TRBJ2-3	.
TGCAGCGGGGGACAGGGGTCTGGCTACACCTTC	CSGGQGSGYTF	many	TRBV29-1	TRBJ1-2	TRBD1
TGTGCCAGCAGTGAGCAACGGGGCAGTGAAAAACTGTTTTTT	CASSEQRGSEKLFF	.	TRBV27	TRBJ1-4	.
TGTGCCAGCAAGGACAGGGGAGATACGCAGTATTTT	CASKDRGDTQYF	many	TRBV7-9	TRBJ2-3	TRBD1
TGTGCCAGCAGCTTAGTCCACAGTGTCCCTAGCACAGATACGCAGTATTTT	CASSLVHSVPSTDTQYF	.	TRBV11-2	TRBJ2-3	.
TGTGCCAGTAGTAACCGACAGGGTAGGGCTGAAGCTTTCTTT	CASSNRQGRAEAFF	.	TRBV19	TRBJ1-1	TRBD1
TGTGCCAGCAGCCACCCCGGAGTCTACGAGCAGTACTTC	CASSHPGVYEQYF	many	TRBV3-1	TRBJ2-7	.
TGCAGTGCTAGGGGGGCGGGCGGGGAGCTGTTTTTT	CSARGAGGELFF	.	TRBV20-1	TRBJ2-2	.
TGTGCCAGCAGAGGGACAGGAGTCGGGGATACGCAGTATTTT	CASRGTGVGDTQYF	.	TRBV25-1	TRBJ2-3	TRBD1
TGTGCCAGCAGCCCTAGCGGGGGCCTGGGGGAGACCCAGTACTTC	CASSPSGGLGETQYF	many	TRBV13	TRBJ2-5	TRBD2
TGTGCCAGCGGCCCGACAGGGCGGAGGACTGAAGCTTTCTTT	CASGPTGRRTEAFF	many	TRBV3-1	TRBJ1-1	TRBD1
TGCAGCGTTGAATGGGCCGCCCCTTTCCAAGAGACCCAGTACTTC	CSVEWAAPFQETQYF	.	TRBV29-1	TRBJ2-5	.